This T cell receptor beta chain derives from a study of CD8 T cells in ankylosing spondylitis. Findings and caveats of the study: Ankylosing spondylitis blood appeared to carry a characteristic TCR beta motif of several highly homologous variants. Disease-linked clones reportedly showed significant enrichment in matched ankylosing spondylitis synovial fluid. Disease-associated clones were CD8+ and fairly uncommon in peripheral blood.

5'-RACE, quantitative and with molecular barcodes, yielded the TCR beta libraries. TCRdb analysed the 5' RACE reads with MiXCR anew, one entry per CDR3 protein. The sample has tens of thousands of distinct CDR3 sequences; roughly 8.5% are singletons. Trimming pared 4 bases from V and 3 bases from J, leaving 11 bases between. The CDR3 contains 13 residues. The V gene's germline CDR1 is SGHDT and CDR2 YYEEEE. As for this clonotype: Its target is unknown.

The TCR originated in a male donor with ankylosing spondylitis. Sequencing used blood, either unsorted or a sorted T cell fraction (not recorded which). This chain joins TRBV5-6 and TRBJ2-7; tentative D call: TRBD2 (5 bases). CDR3 region: CASSPGIDYEQYV. The CDR3, as DNA: TGTGCCAGCAGCCCGGGGATAGACTACGAGCAGTACGTC.